Presented here are 27 T cell receptor beta chains from one specimen sequenced in a study of blood T cell repertoires in COVID-19. Profiled with immunoSEQ multiplex PCR; TCRdb holds only in-frame clones, not every one. The data hold about 240,000 clones, with roughly 76% observed a single time. The material sequenced was peripheral blood. The receptors derive from a woman older than 75 with COVID-19, enrolled during active disease.

The CDR3 nucleotides are TGTGCCAGCATTCGGAATAGCGGGGGGGGGAAGACCCAGTACTTC. Amino acids: CASIRNSGGGKTQYF. This rearrangement joins TRBV2 to TRBJ2-5; 11 bases line up with TRBD2. CDR3 length equals 15 residues. In germline, CDR1 is SNHLY, CDR2 FYNNEI. The ends lost 7 bases at V and 6 bases at J; junction bases unmatched: 10.

CDR3 in DNA: TGTGCCAGCAGCTTTGGGCTTGTGGGCTCTGGAAACACCATATATTTT. Amino acids: CASSFGLVGSGNTIYF. The V call is TRBV11-2, the J call TRBJ1-3, with D unclear. Trimming left V 3 bases short and J 0 bases short, with 12 bases between. Per the germline V gene, CDR1 is SGHAT and CDR2 is FQNNGV. This CDR3 is built from 16 residues.

This clone appeared a single time. The genes are TRBV12-3 or TRBV12-4 and TRBJ2-7; D is ambiguous. This CDR3 contains 12 residues. The ends were cut back, 6 bases at V and 1 base at J, with 7 bases in the middle. The CDR3 bases are TGTGCCAGCAGACGAGATTCCTACGAGCAGTACTTC. It specifies CASRRDSYEQYF.

The chain carries TRBV2 and TRBJ2-2; TRBD2 matches 11 bases. V trimming: 4 bases; J trimming: 4 bases; junction bases outside the gene matches: 8. CDR1 and CDR2 from the germline V gene are SNHLY and FYNNEI. This CDR3 is 17 amino acids long. In nucleotides, the CDR3 is TGTGCCAGCAGTGGTCCTGGGCTAGCGGGAGGCACCGGGGAGCTGTTTTTT. Residues: CASSGPGLAGGTGELFF.

The rearrangement uses TRBV3-1 (or the pseudogene TRBV3-2) and TRBJ2-7, with 9 positions matching TRBD2. Germline CDR1 reads LGHDT; CDR2 reads YNNKEL (reference sequence). J lost 1 base, V lost 0 bases, and 7 bases had no gene match. The CDR3 is made up of 17 amino acids. The chain's CDR3 is CASSQDWVSGRSYEQYF. The DNA of the CDR3 is TGTGCCAGCAGCCAAGACTGGGTTAGCGGGAGATCCTACGAGCAGTACTTC.

The gene calls are TRBV29-1 and TRBJ2-1; perhaps TRBD1 as D (5 bases). The CDR3 consists of 12 residues. Germline-derived CDR1 and CDR2 are SQVTM and ANQGSEA. V was clipped by 8 bases and J by 3 bases, with 11 bases between them. CDR3 residues: CSSRTNYNEQFF. As DNA, the CDR3 is TGCAGCTCTAGGACAAACTACAATGAGCAGTTCTTC.

The V gene is TRBV7-9, the J gene TRBJ1-2; TRBD1 might be the D (5 bases). Germline V gives CDR1 SEHNR, CDR2 FQNEAQ (reference sequence). V lost 5 bases to trimming and J lost 0 bases, with 16 bases between them. The length of the CDR3 is 16 residues. CDR3 region: CASSPVGGAANYGYTF. CDR3 DNA: TGTGCCAGCAGCCCCGTGGGAGGGGCAGCTAACTATGGCTACACCTTC.

This clone appeared once. This chain links TRBV2 with TRBJ2-1; 14 bases agree with TRBD2. Germline V lookup: CDR1 SNHLY, CDR2 FYNNEI. The CDR3 is made up of 17 amino acids. J was trimmed by 3 bases and V by 4 bases; bases with no gene match: 5. Here the CDR3 DNA reads TGTGCCAGCAGTGCCGCCGGGACTAGCGGGGGCTACAATGAGCAGTTCTTC. It yields the protein CASSAAGTSGGYNEQFF.

The chain uses TRBV6-5 and TRBJ1-2; no firm D call. Germline V gives CDR1 MNHEY, CDR2 SVGAGI. The CDR3 consists of 13 residues. Trimming stripped 0 bases from V and 8 bases from J, with 10 bases between. The DNA for the CDR3 is TGTGCCAGCAGTTACTCGATGAGGGAGGGCTACACCTTC. It is translated as CASSYSMREGYTF.

J is TRBJ1-1 and V is TRBV7-3; 9 bases are a match to TRBD1. CDR3 size: 16 residues. Trimming cost V 5 bases and J 1 base; bases outside gene matches: 8. Germline loops: CDR1 SGHTA, CDR2 FQGTGA. The CDR3 loop is CASSLFPDRGNTEAFF. As DNA, the CDR3 is TGTGCCAGCAGCCTCTTCCCGGACAGGGGGAACACTGAAGCTTTCTTT.

The chain employs TRBV7-2 and TRBJ2-4; 7 positions match TRBD2. The V and J ends lost 1 base and 8 bases, in that order; junction bases with no gene match: 11. Germline assignment: CDR1 SGHTA and CDR2 FQGNSA. This CDR3 comprises 16 residues. CDR3 sequence: CASSLGLAAVGDIQYF. The CDR3 DNA reads as TGTGCCAGCAGCTTAGGACTAGCAGCCGTGGGAGACATTCAGTACTTC.

A word on this clone: The sample contains more than one DNA sequence encoding this CDR3. The chain carries TRBV7-2 and TRBJ1-2; maybe TRBD1 (5 bases). The germline V gene encodes CDR1 SGHTA and CDR2 FQGNSA. CDR3 length: 14 amino acids. Trimming left V 1 base short and J 2 bases short, with 8 bases between. Written as DNA, the CDR3 is TGTGCCAGCAGCTTAGGGGGCCAGAACTATGGCTACACCTTC. Its protein is CASSLGGQNYGYTF.

This clone was observed a single time. The chain employs TRBV21-1 and TRBJ1-5. TRBV21-1 is recorded as a pseudogene. The CDR3 is 14 amino acids. CDR3 loop: CASSKEGGNQPQHF. DNA for the CDR3: TGTGCCAGCAGCAAAGAAGGCGGAAATCAGCCCCAGCATTTT.

This sequence joins TRBV7-3 and TRBJ2-1; 7 nucleotides match TRBD1. The CDR3 extends over 15 amino acids. Trimming at V came to 0 bases and at J to 4 bases, leaving 3 bases not matched to a gene. Germline-derived CDR1 and CDR2 are SGHTA and FQGTGA. The CDR3 reads CASSLTPQGYNEQFF. Here the CDR3 DNA reads TGTGCCAGCAGCTTAACCCCACAGGGGTACAATGAGCAGTTCTTC.

The chain has TRBV6-6 and TRBJ2-1; 10 nucleotides agree with TRBD2. With V trimmed by 4 bases and J by 5 bases, 2 bases remained unmatched. CDR1 and CDR2 from the germline V gene are MNHNY and SVGAGI (reference sequence). The CDR3 sequence is 14 residues long. The CDR3 here is CASSWTSGHNEQFF. The CDR3 DNA follows: TGTGCCAGCAGTTGGACTAGCGGACACAATGAGCAGTTCTTC.

V is TRBV11-2 and J is TRBJ1-3, with D unresolved. Germline CDR1 reads SGHAT; CDR2 reads FQNNGV. The length of the CDR3 is 17 residues. Trimming removed 4 bases at V and 0 bases at J, with 16 bases between. The CDR3 here is CASSSPVGRLSGNTIYF. The CDR3 nucleotides are TGTGCCAGCAGCTCCCCGGTGGGCAGGCTCTCTGGAAACACCATATATTTT.

This chain links TRBV10-3 with TRBJ1-1; D call uncertain. There are 15 residues in the CDR3. Trimming shortened V by 5 bases and J by 3 bases, and 16 bases separated the two germline ends. Germline V gene data show CDR1 as ENHRY and CDR2 as SYGVKD. CDR3 nucleotide sequence: TGTGCCATCAGTTTAAACCCGGGGAGAGACACTGAAGCTTTCTTT. Protein product: CAISLNPGRDTEAFF.

This clone was observed a few times. J is TRBJ2-7 and V is TRBV6-2 or TRBV6-3; D may be TRBD2 (6 bases). The CDR3 length is 14 residues. Trimming removed 4 bases from V and 2 bases from J, with 12 bases in between. The germline gives CDR1 MNHEY, CDR2 SVGEGT. The CDR3 DNA follows: TGTGCCAGCAGTTGGGACGGGAGTACCTACGAGCAGTACTTC. It yields the protein CASSWDGSTYEQYF.

This chain connects TRBV28 to TRBJ1-1; 7 bases line up with TRBD1. CDR3 length equals 18 residues. V lost 10 bases to trimming and J lost 10 bases; unmatched junction nucleotides: 30. Germline V CDR1 and CDR2: MDHEN, SYDVKM. The chain's CDR3 is CATQELTGGIRGLEGAFF. CDR3 in DNA: TGTGCCACCCAGGAGTTAACGGGTGGTATTAGGGGGCTGGAGGGAGCTTTCTTT.

The chain has TRBV5-6 and TRBJ2-1; 8 nucleotides match TRBD2. Germline CDR1 is SGHDT and CDR2 is YYEEEE. There are 17 residues in the CDR3. The trim removed 3 bases at V and 4 bases at J, leaving 12 bases unmatched. This chain's CDR3 is CASSSWTGAGVYNEQFF. The CDR3 nucleotides read TGTGCCAGCAGCTCGTGGACTGGAGCGGGAGTGTACAATGAGCAGTTCTTC.

The chain carries TRBV3-1 (or the pseudogene TRBV3-2) and TRBJ2-3; possible D gene TRBD1, 6 bases. Germline CDR1 LGHDT, CDR2 YNNKEL (reference sequence). The CDR3 spans 12 residues. Trimming shortened V by 4 bases and J by 10 bases, and 12 bases separated the two germline ends. This CDR3 reads CASSPLEGAQYF. The CDR3 nucleotides read TGTGCCAGCAGCCCCCTAGAGGGGGCGCAGTATTTT.

This clone was recorded a few times. The chain carries TRBV6-6 and TRBJ1-5, with 8 bases lining up with TRBD1. CDR3 size: 14 residues. The ends lost 7 bases at V and 5 bases at J; junction bases unmatched: 7. Germline CDR1 reads MNHNY; CDR2 reads SVGAGI (reference sequence). The CDR3 DNA sequence: TGTGCCAGCAAAGGACAGGGCTTAGATCAGCCCCAGCATTTT. Its translation is CASKGQGLDQPQHF.

The chain's CDR3 is CASITRNQETQYF. The CDR3 nucleotides are TGTGCCAGCATAACTAGGAATCAAGAGACCCAGTACTTC. V gene TRBV2 combines with J gene TRBJ2-5; a weak D match, TRBD2 (5 bases). Germline CDR1 is SNHLY and CDR2 is FYNNEI. The V end lost 7 bases, the J end lost 2 bases, and 11 bases lay between the germline ends. This CDR3 contains 13 residues.

The chain has TRBV7-2 and TRBJ1-1; D is uncertain. V lost 2 bases to trimming and J lost 2 bases, with 9 bases between them. This CDR3 is built from 14 residues. Per germline, CDR1 SGHTA and CDR2 FQGNSA. CDR3 DNA: TGTGCCAGCAGCTTATCGGGAATAAACACTGAAGCTTTCTTT. This gives the protein CASSLSGINTEAFF.

This clone was observed a handful of times. The genes are TRBV4-1 and TRBJ2-1, with TRBD2 matching over 9 bases. Trimming removed 3 bases from V and 2 bases from J; junction bases left unmatched: 5. Germline V gene lookup returns CDR1 MGHRA and CDR2 YSYEKL. The CDR3 spans 16 residues. CDR3 amino acids: CASSQDPSGAYNEQFF. The CDR3 DNA follows: TGCGCCAGCAGCCAGGACCCTAGCGGGGCCTACAATGAGCAGTTCTTC.

The count of this clone is one. This sample includes further DNA sequences coding for the same CDR3. The genes are TRBV30 and TRBJ1-4; 8 bases are shared with TRBD1. This CDR3 has 13 amino acids. Looked up from germline, CDR1 is GTSNPN and CDR2 is SVGIG (reference sequence). The V gene end was trimmed by 1 base and the J gene end by 8 bases; junction bases not matched to a gene: 3. CDR3 loop: CAWSDRGREKLFF. The CDR3 DNA reads as TGTGCCTGGAGTGACAGGGGGAGAGAAAAACTGTTTTTT.

The J gene is TRBJ1-3, the V gene TRBV2; possible D gene TRBD1, 6 bases. The CDR3 has 17 residues. Germline V CDR1 and CDR2: SNHLY, FYNNEI. V lost 4 bases to trimming and J lost 0 bases, with 16 bases between them. The CDR3 spells CASSAFLGQSSGNTIYF. DNA of the CDR3: TGTGCCAGCAGTGCTTTCCTTGGACAGTCCTCTGGAAACACCATATATTTT.